This T cell receptor beta chain appears in the sequencing data of a study of T cells in Graves' hyperthyroidism and ophthalmopathy. Many counts were recorded for this clonotype. With V trimmed by 7 bases and J by 3 bases, 8 bases remained unmatched. The length of the CDR3 is 15 residues. Germline CDR1 reads LNHDA; CDR2 reads SQIVND (reference sequence). Amplified regions were TCR beta CDR3 sequences from RNA transcripts. RT-PCR in the first round (using the HTBI primer set) targeted the TCR CDR3. TCRdb processed the multiplex PCR reads anew with MiXCR; each CDR3 protein has one entry. The repertoire holds a few hundred thousand distinct CDR3 sequences, 13% to 15% seen once, with more than 10% in the top ten. Exclusions: uncontrolled infection, other autoimmune disease, pregnancy, lactation.

The sample comprised blood. The gene calls are TRBV19 and TRBJ2-1; 8 nucleotides line up with TRBD2. This sequence originates from a woman between 40 and 55 years old with Graves' hyperthyroidism that later progressed to Graves' ophthalmopathy. The CDR3 protein is CASTSSGSDYNEQFF. CDR3 DNA sequence: TGTGCCAGTACCTCCAGCGGGAGCGACTACAATGAGCAGTTCTTC.